The 6 T cell receptor beta chains below were found in one sample sequenced in a study of T cells after posttransplantation cyclophosphamide. Sampled 1 year posttransplant, controls received myeloablative marrow transplants, methotrexate and a calcineurin inhibitor. Data came from immunoSEQ multiplex PCR; TCRdb stores just in-frame clones and leaves some out. There are over 20,000 clones in the sample; 80% to 90% occur only once, and about 2% lies in the top ten. This specimen was PBMCs, taken 350 to 400 days after allogeneic stem cell transplant with calcineurin inhibitor and methotrexate. Receptors originate from a female patient aged 30 to 45 who received an allogeneic stem cell transplant from an unrelated donor, was CMV-positive, and had acute and chronic GVHD. The T cells may come from the graft donor.

The chain combines TRBV6-1 with TRBJ2-1; the match to TRBD2 covers 11 bases. Looked up from germline, CDR1 is MNHNS and CDR2 is SASEGT. V was pared by 4 bases and J by 9 bases, with 11 bases of the junction left unmatched. There are 16 residues in the CDR3. The CDR3 DNA sequence: TGTGCCAGCAGTGCTCGATTAGCGGGAGGGGCTGGTGAGCAGTTCTTC. Translation: CASSARLAGGAGEQFF.

V is TRBV19 and J is TRBJ1-5, with D possibly being TRBD1 (6 bases). V was cut by 5 bases and J by 0 bases, with 11 bases left in between. The germline CDR1 and CDR2 sequences are LNHDA and SQIVND (reference sequence). This CDR3 is 15 amino acids long. Here the CDR3 DNA reads TGTGCCAGTAGTCATCAGGGGAATAGCAATCAGCCCCAGCATTTT. As protein: CASSHQGNSNQPQHF.

The CDR3 region has the DNA TGTGCCAGCAGCTCGCTAGCGGGGGGCTACAATGAGCAGTTCTTC. Amino acids: CASSSLAGGYNEQFF. The V call is TRBV7-2, the J call TRBJ2-1, with TRBD2 matching over 11 bases. This CDR3 has 15 amino acids. CDR1 is SGHTA, CDR2 FQGNSA, per germline. After removal of 4 bases from V and 3 bases from J, the junction contained 2 bases not matched to a gene.

The rearrangement links TRBV2 to TRBJ2-1; possibly TRBD2 for D (6 bases). V lost 8 bases and J 6 bases, leaving 14 bases between the germline ends. Germline loops: CDR1 SNHLY, CDR2 FYNNEI. CDR3 length equals 13 residues. In DNA, the CDR3 is TGTGCCAGCGGGGGGAACCCACCCAATGAGCAGTTCTTC. Protein: CASGGNPPNEQFF.

The V call is TRBV29-1, the J call TRBJ2-2; TRBD2 is a possible D gene (6 bases). Germline CDR1 SQVTM, CDR2 ANQGSEA. The CDR3 runs 11 residues. V was trimmed by 4 bases and J by 6 bases, leaving 6 bases between them. The CDR3 sequence is CSVGDSGELFF. The CDR3 nucleotides read TGCAGCGTTGGGGACTCCGGGGAGCTGTTTTTT.

V gene TRBV10-2 combines with J gene TRBJ2-7; D is unresolved. Looked up from germline, CDR1 is WSHSY and CDR2 is SAAADI. The CDR3 extends over 12 amino acids. Trimming left V 6 bases short and J 0 bases short, with 6 bases between. Here the CDR3 reads CASSPGSYEQYF. The CDR3 nucleotides are TGCGCCAGCAGCCCGGGCTCCTACGAGCAGTACTTC.